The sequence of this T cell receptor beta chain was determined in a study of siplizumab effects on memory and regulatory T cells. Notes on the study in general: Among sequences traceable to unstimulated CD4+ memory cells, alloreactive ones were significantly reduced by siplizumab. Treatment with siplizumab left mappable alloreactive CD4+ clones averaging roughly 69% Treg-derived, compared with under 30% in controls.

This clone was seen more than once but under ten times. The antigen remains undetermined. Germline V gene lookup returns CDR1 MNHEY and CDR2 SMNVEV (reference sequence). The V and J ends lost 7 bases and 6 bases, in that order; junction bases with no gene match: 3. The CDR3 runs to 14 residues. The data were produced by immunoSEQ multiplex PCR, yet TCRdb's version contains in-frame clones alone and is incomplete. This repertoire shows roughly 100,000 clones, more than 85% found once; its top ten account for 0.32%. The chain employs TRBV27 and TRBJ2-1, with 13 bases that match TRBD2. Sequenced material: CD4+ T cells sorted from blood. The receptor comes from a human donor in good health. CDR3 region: CASTGLAGANEQFF. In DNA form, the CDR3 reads TGTGCCAGCACTGGACTAGCGGGAGCCAATGAGCAGTTCTTC.